The 14 T cell receptor beta chains listed next were all sequenced from one sample in a study of blood T cell repertoires in COVID-19. Repertoires were generated with immunoSEQ multiplex PCR, while TCRdb's copy carries only in-frame clones and drops some. Seen here are over 200,000 clones, about 94% observed once, and the top ten hold around 0.85%. The sequencing sample was made of peripheral blood. Receptors were obtained from a man aged 60 to 69 with COVID-19, enrolled during active disease.

Here the CDR3 DNA reads TGTGCCAGCAGTCCCACCCTTGGACAGGGGCACACTGAAGCTTTCTTT. Amino acids: CASSPTLGQGHTEAFF. The chain couples TRBV28 to TRBJ1-1; 9 bases are a match to TRBD1. This CDR3 has 16 residues. The ends lost 5 bases at V and 3 bases at J; junction bases unmatched: 10. Germline values: CDR1 MDHEN, CDR2 SYDVKM.

The J gene is TRBJ2-7, the V gene TRBV9, with D possibly being TRBD2 (5 bases). CDR3 length equals 15 residues. V shed 1 base and J shed 4 bases, with 15 bases lying between them. In germline, CDR1 is SGDLS, CDR2 YYNGEE. The CDR3 loop is CASSVSDRPGYEQYF. The CDR3 DNA reads as TGTGCCAGCAGCGTATCGGACCGGCCGGGGTACGAGCAGTACTTC.

The gene calls are TRBV7-9 and TRBJ2-7; D might be TRBD1 (5 bases). The CDR3 is 16 residues long. The germline CDR1 and CDR2 sequences are SEHNR and FQNEAQ (reference sequence). V lost 4 bases and J 2 bases, leaving 18 bases between the germline ends. CDR3 sequence: CASSSSPRTPPYEQYF. CDR3 nucleotide sequence: TGTGCCAGCAGCTCCTCCCCGAGGACACCTCCCTACGAGCAGTACTTC.

The chain couples TRBV6-4 to TRBJ2-3, with D tentatively TRBD2 (6 bases). The CDR3 is made up of 13 amino acids. Trimming stripped 4 bases from V and 4 bases from J, with 9 bases between. The V gene's germline CDR1 is MRHNA and CDR2 SNTAGT. CDR3 sequence reads: CASSVGGADTQYF. The DNA of the CDR3 is TGTGCCAGCAGTGTGGGGGGAGCAGATACGCAGTATTTT.

The V call is TRBV3-1 (or the pseudogene TRBV3-2), the J call TRBJ2-7, with unresolved D. The ends were cut back, 4 bases at V and 0 bases at J, with 16 bases in the middle. The CDR3 runs to 16 residues. Per the germline V gene, CDR1 is LGHDT and CDR2 is YNNKEL (reference sequence). CDR3 bases: TGTGCCAGCAGCCCCATCCACCAGCGTAACTCCTACGAGCAGTACTTC. Translating it yields CASSPIHQRNSYEQYF.

The V gene is TRBV7-2, the J gene TRBJ2-3; TRBD1 might be the D (5 bases). Germline V lookup: CDR1 SGHTA, CDR2 FQGNSA. The germline V and J ends were trimmed by 3 bases and 3 bases, with 10 bases remaining between them. The CDR3 covers 14 residues. The CDR3 sequence: CASSLGRATDTQYF. In DNA, the CDR3 is TGTGCCAGCAGCTTGGGCAGGGCGACAGATACGCAGTATTTT.

The chain is built from TRBV7-9 and TRBJ2-7; 8 nucleotides line up with TRBD1. CDR1 SEHNR and CDR2 FQNEAQ come from the germline V gene (reference sequence). V trimming: 5 bases; J trimming: 6 bases; junction bases outside the gene matches: 12. The CDR3 contains 15 residues. CDR3 residues: CASSPGQGGWSEQYF. Here the CDR3 DNA reads TGTGCCAGCAGCCCTGGACAGGGAGGTTGGAGCGAGCAGTACTTC.

The gene calls are TRBV6-2 or TRBV6-3 and TRBJ2-2; TRBD2 agrees at 7 bases. CDR3 length: 17 residues. V lost 0 bases, J lost 5 bases, and 9 bases stayed unmatched. Germline lookup yields CDR1 MNHEY and CDR2 SVGEGT. CDR3 sequence: CASSYSMAGRATGELFF. The CDR3 bases are TGTGCCAGCAGTTACTCGATGGCAGGGAGGGCGACCGGGGAGCTGTTTTTT.

The V and J genes are TRBV24-1 and TRBJ1-5; D perhaps matches TRBD1 (6 bases). Germline lookup yields CDR1 KGHDR and CDR2 SFDVKD. There are 14 residues in the CDR3. V was pared by 9 bases and J by 6 bases, with 17 bases between. This CDR3 reads CATRARGEGQPQHF. As DNA, the CDR3 is TGTGCCACCCGGGCCAGGGGAGAAGGTCAGCCCCAGCATTTT.

This chain links TRBV6-5 with TRBJ1-6, with 8 bases that match TRBD1. In germline, CDR1 is MNHEY, CDR2 SVGAGI. V lost 8 bases and J lost 9; bases outside the gene matches: 3. The CDR3 totals 12 residues. Here the CDR3 DNA reads TGTGCCAGCCGGACAGGGTCTTCACCCCTCCACTTT. Translation gives CASRTGSSPLHF.

This sequence joins TRBV6-5 and TRBJ2-2, with 7 bases identical to TRBD1. The germline gives CDR1 MNHEY, CDR2 SVGAGI. Unmatched junction bases numbered 3, after V lost 1 base and J lost 7 bases. The CDR3 has 14 amino acids. The CDR3 nucleotides are TGTGCCAGCAGTTACTGGCAGGGGGACGGGGAGCTGTTTTTT. The encoded protein is CASSYWQGDGELFF.

V and J are TRBV2 and TRBJ1-6; the D gene is possibly TRBD1 (6 bases). Germline-derived CDR1 and CDR2 are SNHLY and FYNNEI. V was clipped by 6 bases and J by 5 bases, with 14 bases between them. The CDR3 is 15 residues long. CDR3 coding DNA: TGTGCCAGCAGGACAGGACAGAGAAATAATTCACCCCTCCACTTT. Protein sequence: CASRTGQRNNSPLHF.

V is TRBV3-1 (or the pseudogene TRBV3-2) and J is TRBJ2-1; 9 bases fit TRBD2. The CDR3 has 16 residues. Germline-derived CDR1 and CDR2 are LGHDT and YNNKEL (reference sequence). J was trimmed by 4 bases and V by 4 bases; bases with no gene match: 8. The CDR3 loop is CASSPDSGGFYNEQFF. CDR3 nucleotides: TGTGCCAGCAGCCCTGATAGCGGGGGATTTTACAATGAGCAGTTCTTC.

The rearrangement joins TRBV24-1 to TRBJ1-1; D not certain. The CDR3 is 12 amino acids. V lost 3 bases and J 5 bases, leaving 6 bases between the germline ends. The V gene's germline CDR1 is KGHDR and CDR2 SFDVKD. CDR3: CATSDGRTEAFF. The CDR3 nucleotides read TGTGCCACCAGTGATGGCAGAACTGAAGCTTTCTTT.